The 20 T cell receptor beta chains given below trace back to one sample, sequenced in a study of Graves' ophthalmopathy and Graves' hyperthyroidism. CDR3 regions of TCR beta were amplified from RNA transcripts. HTBI primers were employed in first-round RT-PCR, then a second-round multiplex PCR followed. A single record per CDR3 protein comes from TCRdb applying MiXCR to the multiplex PCR reads. The sample has under 250,000 distinct CDR3 sequences, roughly 21% seen once. Material for sequencing was peripheral blood. The receptors derive from a woman in her 50s with Graves' ophthalmopathy.

A note on this clonotype: This may arise from a read error, as a much more abundant clone is one base away. A read error is likely, as this CDR3 ends without the conserved phenylalanine or tryptophan. The chain uses TRBV6-1 and TRBJ1-5; no definite D call. The CDR3 consists of 15 residues. The germline gives CDR1 MNHNS, CDR2 SASEGT. V was shortened by 2 bases and J by 3 bases, with 11 bases between the two germline ends. CDR3 sequence: CASSEQGLPNQPQHL. CDR3 DNA: TGTGCCAGCAGTGAACAAGGGTTACCCAATCAGCCCCAGCATCTT.

In its sample, this clonotype was seen many times. The chain combines TRBV20-1 with TRBJ2-7; a weak D match, TRBD2 (5 bases). The germline V gene encodes CDR1 DFQATT and CDR2 SNEGSKA (reference sequence). V was cut by 2 bases and J by 6 bases, with 11 bases left in between. The CDR3 loop spans 12 amino acids. As DNA, the CDR3 is TGCAGTGCTAGACGCCTAGGAGGCGAGCAGTACTTC. It encodes CSARRLGGEQYF.

This clonotype was seen a few times. A read error may explain this, as a much larger clone is one base away. This chain uses TRBV20-1 with TRBJ1-1; 8 bases are shared with TRBD1. J lost 4 bases, V lost 7 bases, and 8 bases had no gene match. The germline CDR1 and CDR2 sequences are DFQATT and SNEGSKA (reference sequence). This CDR3 spans 13 amino acids. The CDR3: CSVNRQGITEAFF. CDR3 sequence (DNA): TGCAGTGTTAACAGACAGGGGATCACTGAAGCTTTCTTT.

This clonotype was seen many times. The chain joins TRBV27 to TRBJ2-2, with TRBD2 as a possible D gene (6 bases). V lost 7 bases to trimming and J lost 6 bases, with 15 bases between them. The length of the CDR3 is 14 residues. Looked up from germline, CDR1 is MNHEY and CDR2 is SMNVEV (reference sequence). CDR3 DNA sequence: TGTGCCAGCAAGGTCGGGGGAGGTTCCGGGGAGCTGTTTTTT. The encoded protein is CASKVGGGSGELFF.

Ten or more counts support this clonotype. This chain connects TRBV6-1 to TRBJ1-2; tentatively, D is TRBD1 (5 bases). Germline V gene data show CDR1 as MNHNS and CDR2 as SASEGT. CDR3 size: 12 residues. V lost 5 bases and J lost 4, with 8 bases in between. In DNA, the CDR3 is TGTGCCAGCAGTATCCAGGGCTATGGCTACACCTTC. Amino acid sequence: CASSIQGYGYTF.

The sample holds a few counts of this clonotype. V usage is TRBV30 and J usage is TRBJ2-7; D is undetermined. CDR3 length: 12 amino acids. Deletions cut 1 base from V and 4 bases from J, with 8 bases between. CDR1 is GTSNPN and CDR2 is SVGIG in the germline V gene (reference sequence). CDR3 residues: CAWSGSDYEQYF. The CDR3 DNA reads TGTGCCTGGAGTGGCAGTGATTACGAGCAGTACTTC.

J is TRBJ2-7 and V is TRBV27, with 7 nucleotides matching TRBD2. The CDR3 runs 14 residues. Trimming took 6 bases from V and 0 from J; bases not matched to a gene: 5. Germline CDR1 reads MNHEY; CDR2 reads SMNVEV (reference sequence). CDR3 amino acids: CASSRGRASYEQYF. CDR3 in DNA: TGTGCCAGCAGCCGGGGGAGGGCCTCCTACGAGCAGTACTTC.

This clonotype was seen repeatedly, ten times or more. A much larger clone sits a single nucleotide away, making a read error possible. The chain uses TRBV7-2 and TRBJ2-7; D gene ambiguous. CDR3 length: 14 residues. The germline V gene has CDR1 SGHTA and CDR2 FQGNSA. CDR3 protein: CASSVTGPSYEQHF. The CDR3, as DNA: TGTGCCAGCAGCGTAACCGGGCCCTCCTACGAGCAGCACTTC.

This clonotype has a count of ten or more. This sequence joins TRBV7-8 and TRBJ1-1; no firm D call. Germline CDR1 SGHVS, CDR2 FQNEAQ. CDR3 length: 15 amino acids. Trimming took off 10 bases at V and 5 bases at J, with 23 bases between the two ends. CDR3 sequence reads: CATNNRTGGKTEAFF. DNA of the CDR3: TGTGCCACCAACAACCGCACCGGTGGGAAAACTGAAGCTTTCTTT. Looking up the rest from reference TRBV7-8 and TRBJ1-1 gives the full variable domain: GAGVSQSPRYKVAKRGQDVALRCDPISGHVSLFWYQQALGQGPEFLTYFQNEAQLDKSGLPSDRFFAERPEGSVSTLKIQRTQQEDSAVYLCATNNRTGGKTEAFFGQGTRLTVV.

This clonotype was seen ten or more times. The rearrangement uses TRBV5-6 and TRBJ2-7, with D perhaps TRBD2 (6 bases). Trimming shortened V by 4 bases and J by 5 bases, and 19 bases separated the two germline ends. This CDR3 has 15 residues. The germline gives CDR1 SGHDT, CDR2 YYEEEE. DNA for the CDR3: TGTGCCAGCAGCACCTACCCCACGGAGGGCCACGAGCAGTACTTC. Its translation: CASSTYPTEGHEQYF.

The chain carries TRBV4-2 and TRBJ2-5, with D possibly being TRBD1 (6 bases). The length of the CDR3 is 14 residues. Trimming stripped 4 bases from V and 9 bases from J, with 18 bases between. CDR1 is LGHNA, CDR2 YNFKEQ, per germline. CDR3 protein: CASSPPGQPSAQYF. The CDR3 DNA sequence: TGTGCCAGCAGCCCGCCCGGACAGCCCTCGGCCCAGTACTTC.

The table lists this clonotype with a few counts. This chain links TRBV7-2 with TRBJ2-2; 7 bases match TRBD2. CDR3 size: 16 residues. Losses at the gene ends were 1 base for V and 5 bases for J; bases not matched to a gene: 7. The germline gives CDR1 SGHTA, CDR2 FQGNSA. Here the CDR3 reads CASSLGRGRGTGELFF. The CDR3, as DNA: TGTGCCAGCAGCTTAGGGCGCGGGAGAGGTACCGGGGAGCTGTTTTTT.

This clonotype has a count of ten or more. The chain employs TRBV6-2 or TRBV6-3 and TRBJ2-7; no definite D call. Germline V gives CDR1 MNHEY, CDR2 SVGEGT. V was shortened by 2 bases and J by 6 bases, with 14 bases between the two germline ends. CDR3 size: 14 residues. The CDR3 sequence: CASSYARKLGEQYF. For the CDR3, the DNA is TGTGCCAGCAGTTACGCAAGAAAGCTCGGCGAGCAGTACTTC.

The chain carries TRBV6-1 and TRBJ2-5; 7 nucleotides line up with TRBD2. From germline, CDR1 is MNHNS and CDR2 SASEGT. V shed 7 bases, J shed 5 bases, and the junction held 13 bases outside the gene matches. The CDR3 totals 15 residues. Here the CDR3 DNA reads TGTGCCAGCAATCAAGCGGGGCCACCGGGGGAGACCCAGTACTTC. This sequence encodes CASNQAGPPGETQYF.

A few counts support this clonotype. The chain recombines TRBV10-3 with TRBJ2-7; no reliable D call. Trimming removed 4 bases from V and 6 bases from J, with 10 bases in between. The CDR3 has 12 amino acids. Looked up from germline, CDR1 is ENHRY and CDR2 is SYGVKD. The CDR3 here is CAISAQLTEQYF. For the CDR3, the DNA is TGTGCCATCAGTGCCCAACTAACCGAGCAGTACTTC.

At least ten counts were recorded for this clonotype. The chain combines TRBV27 with TRBJ1-2, with a tentative D call TRBD1 (6 bases). CDR1 is MNHEY and CDR2 is SMNVEV in the germline V gene (reference sequence). Trimming took off 5 bases at V and 8 bases at J, with 21 bases between the two ends. The CDR3 extends over 15 amino acids. The CDR3 nucleotides are TGTGCCAGCAGTCCCTACGACAGGTTCCCTTTCGGCTACACCTTC. Translated: CASSPYDRFPFGYTF.

This chain connects TRBV6-1 to TRBJ2-4; no clear D. Trimming pared 1 base from V and 0 bases from J, leaving 4 bases between. In germline, CDR1 is MNHNS, CDR2 SASEGT. The CDR3 has 14 residues. CDR3 in DNA: TGTGCCAGCAGTGAAGGGGGAGCCAAAAACATTCAGTACTTC. It is translated as CASSEGGAKNIQYF.

The chain has TRBV28 and TRBJ1-5, with TRBD1 identical over 7 bases. The ends lost 9 bases at V and 4 bases at J; junction bases unmatched: 6. The CDR3 loop spans 13 amino acids. CDR1 is MDHEN and CDR2 is SYDVKM in the germline V gene. The CDR3 region is CASSGTENQPQHF. CDR3 in DNA: TGTGCCAGTTCCGGGACAGAAAATCAGCCCCAGCATTTT.

This clonotype was detected ten times or more. The J gene is TRBJ2-7, the V gene TRBV29-1; tentatively, D is TRBD1 or TRBD2 (6 bases each). The V gene lost 5 bases and the J gene lost 9 bases, with 17 bases spanning the gap. The CDR3 length is 12 residues. CDR1 and CDR2 from the germline V gene are SQVTM and ANQGSEA. DNA for the CDR3: TGCAGCGTTTTGGAGGGGGACACGAGGCAGTACTTC. Encoded protein: CSVLEGDTRQYF.

In this sample, this clonotype turned up a few times. A read error may be the cause here, since a much bigger clone is one base away. The J gene is TRBJ1-6, the V gene TRBV18; 10 bases fit TRBD1. The CDR3 is 14 residues long. CDR1 and CDR2 (germline): KGHSH, LQKENI. DNA of the CDR3: TGTGCCAGCTCACCAGGACAGGGGGATTCACCCCCCCACTTT. Its protein is CASSPGQGDSPPHF.